One sample yielded the 21 T cell receptor beta chains listed below, sequenced in a study of blood T cell repertoires in COVID-19. TCRdb keeps only in-frame clones here, not all; method: immunoSEQ multiplex PCR. The table has 45,000 to 50,000 clones, nearly 85% seen once. What was sequenced was peripheral blood. These receptors came from a man aged 80 or over in a cohort sampled during active COVID-19.

The chain uses TRBV7-9 and TRBJ1-6; a possible D gene is TRBD1 (6 bases). V lost 4 bases, J lost 7 bases, and 14 bases lay in between. The length of the CDR3 is 15 residues. Germline assignment: CDR1 SEHNR and CDR2 FQNEAQ (reference sequence). The CDR3 here is CASSSPVGQNSPLHF. DNA of the CDR3: TGTGCCAGCAGCTCCCCTGTGGGACAAAATTCACCCCTCCACTTT.

V is TRBV9 and J is TRBJ1-4; 10 positions agree with TRBD1. V was clipped by 4 bases and J by 6 bases; unmatched bases: 6. The germline CDR1 and CDR2 sequences are SGDLS and YYNGEE. This CDR3 is built from 15 residues. CDR3 DNA: TGTGCCAGCAGCTTCGGACAGGGGGAAGATGAAAAACTGTTTTTT. It codes for CASSFGQGEDEKLFF.

This chain connects TRBV9 to TRBJ2-2, with 13 bases aligning to TRBD2. The germline V gene has CDR1 SGDLS and CDR2 YYNGEE. V was pared by 0 bases and J by 5 bases, with 10 bases of the junction left unmatched. CDR3 length: 19 amino acids. CDR3 nucleotide sequence: TGTGCCAGCAGCGTAGAAGGACTAGCGGGAGTTAGGGAGACCGGGGAGCTGTTTTTT. Protein sequence: CASSVEGLAGVRETGELFF.

The sample holds one count of this clone. The V call is TRBV6-6, the J call TRBJ1-3, with D possibly matching TRBD1 (5 bases). V shed 2 bases and J shed 2 bases, with 7 bases lying between them. The CDR3 contains 14 residues. The germline CDR1 and CDR2 sequences are MNHNY and SVGAGI (reference sequence). CDR3 in DNA: TGTGCCAGCAGTTACCGGGGGACTGGAAACACCATATATTTT. Its protein product is CASSYRGTGNTIYF.

The gene calls are TRBV7-2 and TRBJ2-3; D may be TRBD2 (5 bases). The CDR3 extends over 15 amino acids. Germline V gene sequence: CDR1 SGHTA, CDR2 FQGNSA. Between the trimmed V and J ends, which lost 1 base and 6 bases, there was a span of 14 bases. CDR3 amino acids: CASSLGSGLYDTQYF. The CDR3 bases are TGTGCCAGCAGCTTAGGGAGCGGTCTATACGATACGCAGTATTTT.

This chain uses TRBV5-4 with TRBJ2-3; perhaps TRBD2 as D (5 bases). CDR3 length: 15 amino acids. The germline V gene encodes CDR1 SGHNT and CDR2 YYREEE (reference sequence). V was clipped by 0 bases and J by 4 bases, with 12 bases between them. The CDR3 DNA follows: TGTGCCAGCAGCTTGGGTCCGGGATTGGCAGATACGCAGTATTTT. This codes for CASSLGPGLADTQYF.

The chain couples TRBV24-1 to TRBJ2-7; the match to TRBD1 covers 10 bases. After removal of 5 bases from V and 0 bases from J, the junction contained 3 bases not matched to a gene. Germline V lookup: CDR1 KGHDR, CDR2 SFDVKD. The CDR3 runs 15 residues. CDR3 loop: CATSGGQGSSYEQYF. The CDR3 region has the DNA TGTGCCACCAGTGGGGGACAGGGGAGCTCCTACGAGCAGTACTTC.

The chain couples TRBV9 to TRBJ2-5; D ambiguous. Trimming removed 0 bases at V and 5 bases at J, with 11 bases between. This CDR3 region has 14 residues. Germline CDR1 and CDR2: SGDLS and YYNGEE. The CDR3 DNA reads TGTGCCAGCAGCGTAGGGTCCGCCCAGGAGACCCAGTACTTC. As protein: CASSVGSAQETQYF.

This clone has only one observation. J is TRBJ1-1 and V is TRBV29-1; D may be TRBD1 (6 bases). Germline lookup yields CDR1 SQVTM and CDR2 ANQGSEA. Trimming removed 6 bases at V and 6 bases at J, with 14 bases between. The CDR3 is made up of 12 amino acids. This CDR3 reads CSVNRDFAEAFF. The CDR3 DNA follows: TGCAGCGTGAACAGGGATTTCGCTGAAGCTTTCTTT.

This chain uses TRBV7-2 with TRBJ2-7; D not certain. This CDR3 comprises 13 residues. V was clipped by 5 bases and J by 2 bases, with 10 bases between them. Germline values: CDR1 SGHTA, CDR2 FQGNSA. CDR3 protein: CASSPRTAYEQYF. For the CDR3, the DNA is TGTGCCAGCAGCCCCCGTACGGCCTACGAGCAGTACTTC.

This clone was seen a handful of times. This chain connects TRBV7-8 to TRBJ1-6, with D perhaps matching TRBD1 (5 bases). The CDR3 extends over 15 amino acids. Trimming took 5 bases from V and 7 from J, leaving 15 bases between them. Germline assignment: CDR1 SGHVS and CDR2 FQNEAQ. The CDR3 coding sequence is TGTGCCAGCAGCCTAACCGGGACTCGGAATTCACCCCTCCACTTT. It specifies CASSLTGTRNSPLHF.

The chain uses TRBV4-1 and TRBJ2-1, with 9 positions matching TRBD2. The germline V gene has CDR1 MGHRA and CDR2 YSYEKL. J was trimmed by 4 bases and V by 1 base; bases with no gene match: 5. The CDR3 is 16 amino acids. This CDR3 reads CASSQGVTSGYNEQFF. The CDR3 nucleotides read TGCGCCAGCAGCCAAGGGGTGACTAGCGGTTACAATGAGCAGTTCTTC.

This chain connects TRBV6-5 to TRBJ1-5, with 8 bases identical to TRBD1. The germline V gene encodes CDR1 MNHEY and CDR2 SVGAGI. This CDR3 has 15 amino acids. J lost 7 bases, V lost 6 bases, and 11 bases had no gene match. Written as DNA, the CDR3 is TGTGCCAGCAGCCCCGTACAGGGGGGAACACAGCCCCAGCATTTT. Its protein is CASSPVQGGTQPQHF.

The CDR3 DNA is TGTGCCATCAGTGAGAGAGGGGGAGGGAGGGGCATCTATGGCTACACCTTC. Translation gives CAISERGGGRGIYGYTF. The J gene is TRBJ1-2, the V gene TRBV10-3; possible D gene TRBD1, 6 bases. The CDR3 has 17 residues. Trimming left V 2 bases short and J 4 bases short, with 20 bases between. CDR1 ENHRY and CDR2 SYGVKD come from the germline V gene.

This rearrangement joins TRBV28 to TRBJ2-7; tentatively, D is TRBD1 (6 bases). CDR1 and CDR2 from the germline V gene are MDHEN and SYDVKM. This CDR3 is built from 16 residues. V lost 7 bases, J lost 2 bases, and 21 bases lay in between. In DNA form, the CDR3 reads TGTGCCAGCACAGGTGGGGGCACCCCAACACCCTACGAGCAGTACTTC. Protein: CASTGGGTPTPYEQYF.

This clone was counted only a few times. The chain joins TRBV10-3 to TRBJ2-1; 9 bases align to TRBD2. The CDR3 contains 15 residues. Trimming took 0 bases from V and 5 from J; bases not matched to a gene: 2. The germline CDR1 and CDR2 sequences are ENHRY and SYGVKD. In nucleotides, the CDR3 is TGTGCCATCAGTGAGTCGAGCGGGAGGAACAATGAGCAGTTCTTC. It specifies CAISESSGRNNEQFF.

DNA of the CDR3: TGTGCCAGCAGTCCATACCCGGACAGGGGTAATGGCTACACCTTC. Its translation: CASSPYPDRGNGYTF. This rearrangement joins TRBV25-1 to TRBJ1-2; 9 nucleotides align to TRBD1. Germline-derived CDR1 and CDR2 are MGHDK and SYGVNS. With 5 bases clipped from V and 6 bases from J, the junction kept 10 bases outside the gene matches. The CDR3 covers 15 residues.

The chain links TRBV6-2 or TRBV6-3 to TRBJ2-4; TRBD2 aligns across 8 bases. The V gene end was trimmed by 4 bases and the J gene end by 7 bases; junction bases not matched to a gene: 6. The CDR3 contains 14 residues. Germline-derived CDR1 and CDR2 are MNHEY and SVGEGT. The CDR3 sequence is CASSSGTSKNIQYF. In DNA, the CDR3 is TGTGCCAGCAGTTCCGGGACTAGTAAGAACATTCAGTACTTC.

This clone is medium-sized by share. The V and J genes are TRBV9 and TRBJ1-1; TRBD1 agrees at 9 bases. The J segment lost 0 bases and the V segment lost 2 bases, leaving 5 bases of the junction unmatched. Germline CDR1 is SGDLS and CDR2 is YYNGEE. This CDR3 is built from 16 residues. CDR3 in amino acids: CASSVRDRVVNTEAFF. The CDR3 DNA reads TGTGCCAGCAGCGTCCGGGACAGGGTGGTGAACACTGAAGCTTTCTTT. Looking up the rest from reference TRBV9 and TRBJ1-1 gives the full variable domain: DSGVTQTPKHLITATGQRVTLRCSPRSGDLSVYWYQQSLDQGLQFLIQYYNGEERAKGNILERFSAQQFPDLHSELNLSSLELGDSALYFCASSVRDRVVNTEAFFGQGTRLTVV.

This rearrangement joins TRBV27 to TRBJ1-1; TRBD1 agrees at 7 bases. The CDR3 sequence is 14 residues long. CDR1 and CDR2 (germline): MNHEY, SMNVEV (reference sequence). The junction had 4 bases not matched to a gene; V was cut back by 6 bases and J by 0 bases. The CDR3 DNA is TGTGCCAGCAGACCCGGGACAGTGAACACTGAAGCTTTCTTT. Translated, it gives CASRPGTVNTEAFF.

For this clone: Sequence at one end of the junction differs from germline and may be a read error. Other DNA sequences within the sample encode an identical CDR3. The rearrangement links TRBV28 to TRBJ1-2; 10 nucleotides line up with TRBD1. The CDR3 totals 14 residues. Germline V gene lookup returns CDR1 MDHEN and CDR2 SYDVKM. The CDR3 DNA is TGTGCCAGCAATGGGGGGACAGGGGTGTATGGCTACACCTTT. Translating gives CASNGGTGVYGYTF.